This T cell receptor (beta chain) was obtained from a study of cytomegalovirus exposure and HLA in healthy donors. Study-wide results and limits: Some TCR beta chains (roughly 160 of them) were listed as cytomegalovirus-associated. In vitro assays verified that three CMV-associated chains recognized CMV antigens specifically. In a later analysis, at a false discovery rate of 0.05, some 15,000 TCR beta sequences were associated with HLA alleles.

PCR employed 60 Vbeta and 13 Jbeta primers. TCRdb's table, derived via immunoSEQ multiplex PCR, lists solely in-frame clones and lacks some. In the table there are about 130,000 clones, roughly 80% of which are singletons. Notes on this clone: Its cognate antigen is unknown.

CDR3 length equals 14 residues. The V gene lost 8 bases and the J gene lost 0 bases, with 11 bases spanning the gap. Germline CDR1 is LNHDA and CDR2 is SQIVND (reference sequence). V usage is TRBV19 and J usage is TRBJ1-3; no clear D gene. This sequence originates from a female donor in good health and CMV-seronegative. Sequenced: PBMCs. In DNA form, the CDR3 reads TGTGCCAGTCCACCGGGGAGCTCTGGAAACACCATATATTTT. Translation: CASPPGSSGNTIYF.